These 26 T cell receptor beta chains were sequenced from one sample in a study of response to subunit inactivated influenza vaccine. TCRdb itself ran the RT-PCR reads through MiXCR, one entry per CDR3 protein. This sample carries hundreds of thousands of distinct CDR3 sequences, approximately 10% of them seen once, and the ten largest clones take 11%. These data also formed part of another study, on T cells expressing NK-cell markers. That work contributes: Synthesis of TCR beta cDNA relied on 5'RACE template switching carrying UMIs.

Sequences were derived from PBMCs from blood, sampled on the day of vaccination. These receptors all stem from a man aged 45-65 years who received an inactivated influenza vaccine.

This clonotype was seen a single time. The chain links TRBV20-1 to TRBJ2-1; 10 nucleotides match TRBD2. The CDR3 contains 16 residues. In germline, CDR1 is DFQATT, CDR2 SNEGSKA (reference sequence). With 3 bases clipped from V and 1 base from J, the junction kept 6 bases outside the gene matches. The CDR3 protein is CSASPSGRASYNEQFF. The CDR3, as DNA: TGCAGTGCTAGCCCCAGCGGGAGGGCTTCCTACAATGAGCAGTTCTTC.

This clonotype showed up just a few times. The gene calls are TRBV11-2 and TRBJ2-7; TRBD1 aligns across 9 bases. The CDR3 runs to 18 residues. The germline V gene has CDR1 SGHAT and CDR2 FQNNGV. V shed 1 base, J shed 2 bases, and the junction held 12 bases outside the gene matches. The CDR3 reads CASSLVPGTGWGTYEQYF. The CDR3 DNA sequence: TGTGCCAGCAGCTTAGTACCCGGGACAGGGTGGGGAACCTACGAGCAGTACTTC.

In its sample, this clonotype was seen a few times. This chain connects TRBV5-1 to TRBJ2-7; 7 positions agree with TRBD2. Germline-derived CDR1 and CDR2 are SGHRS and YFSETQ. The CDR3 consists of 14 residues. Trimming cost V 4 bases and J 0 bases; bases outside gene matches: 4. CDR3 sequence reads: CASSIGLGSYEQYF. The CDR3 DNA reads TGCGCCAGCAGCATCGGACTAGGCTCCTACGAGCAGTACTTC.

This clonotype was detected a few times. The chain links TRBV7-9 to TRBJ2-7; D call uncertain. V dropped 8 bases and J dropped 5 bases, with 13 bases sitting between them. This CDR3 has 12 amino acids. CDR1 and CDR2 from the germline V gene are SEHNR and FQNEAQ (reference sequence). This CDR3 is CASGVKANEQYF. For the CDR3, the DNA is TGTGCCAGCGGGGTCAAAGCGAACGAGCAGTACTTC.

The J gene is TRBJ2-7, the V gene TRBV2; D ambiguous. CDR1 and CDR2 (germline): SNHLY, FYNNEI. There are 13 residues in the CDR3. The V end lost 3 bases, the J end lost 6 bases, and 12 bases lay between the germline ends. The CDR3 sequence: CASSDDSYSEQYF. CDR3 in DNA: TGTGCCAGCAGTGACGATAGTTACTCCGAGCAGTACTTC.

The rearrangement links TRBV6-2 or TRBV6-3 to TRBJ2-7; 8 nucleotides line up with TRBD2. Per the germline V gene, CDR1 is MNHEY and CDR2 is SVGEGT. Trimming took 6 bases from V and 5 from J; bases not matched to a gene: 9. The CDR3 runs 14 residues. The DNA for the CDR3 is TGTGCCAGCAGATTAACGGGGGGGCCGAACGAGCAGTACTTC. It codes for CASRLTGGPNEQYF.

This clonotype was seen more than once but under ten times. This CDR3 reads CSARKRQDTNEKLFF. Written as DNA, the CDR3 is TGCAGTGCTAGAAAAAGACAGGACACTAATGAAAAACTGTTTTTT. The V call is TRBV20-1, the J call TRBJ1-4; TRBD1 is a possible D gene (6 bases). The CDR3 is made up of 15 amino acids. V was pared by 2 bases and J by 2 bases, with 12 bases between. CDR1 DFQATT and CDR2 SNEGSKA come from the germline V gene (reference sequence).

This clonotype was seen more than once but under ten times. The CDR3 region has the DNA TGTGCCAGCAGCTTAATGGGACAGGGGACGAAGGACGAGCAGTACTTC. It is translated as CASSLMGQGTKDEQYF. The chain links TRBV7-9 to TRBJ2-7; TRBD1 matches 10 bases. Germline loops: CDR1 SEHNR, CDR2 FQNEAQ (reference sequence). Trimming removed 2 bases from V and 5 bases from J; junction bases left unmatched: 9. CDR3 length: 16 residues.

V is TRBV7-9 and J is TRBJ2-3, with D perhaps TRBD2 (5 bases). Germline CDR1 and CDR2: SEHNR and FQNEAQ (reference sequence). Trimming stripped 5 bases from V and 4 bases from J, with 16 bases between. The CDR3 totals 15 residues. CDR3 residues: CASSPLRGPADTQYF. The CDR3 DNA reads TGTGCCAGCAGCCCCCTCCGGGGTCCCGCAGATACGCAGTATTTT.

This clonotype was found a few times. The V call is TRBV6-1, the J call TRBJ2-3, with a weak D call TRBD1 (6 bases). This CDR3 spans 16 amino acids. V lost 8 bases and J 0 bases, leaving 18 bases between the germline ends. CDR1 and CDR2 from the germline V gene are MNHNS and SASEGT. The CDR3 DNA sequence: TGTGCCAGCTATCCGACTCCAGGGGCTAGCACAGATACGCAGTATTTT. It is translated as CASYPTPGASTDTQYF.

This clonotype has only a few counts. V is TRBV20-1 and J is TRBJ2-7, with D possibly being TRBD1 or TRBD2 (5 bases each). Germline CDR1 reads DFQATT; CDR2 reads SNEGSKA (reference sequence). V shed 3 bases and J shed 7 bases, with 16 bases lying between them. This CDR3 has 13 amino acids. Written as DNA, the CDR3 is TGCAGTGCTAGGAGGGACCGCCGCTATGAGCAGTACTTC. As protein: CSARRDRRYEQYF.

This clonotype was found a few times. This chain uses TRBV28 with TRBJ2-3; the D gene is possibly TRBD1 (7 bases). CDR3 length equals 15 residues. Germline V gene data show CDR1 as MDHEN and CDR2 as SYDVKM. V gave up 6 bases and J gave up 2 bases, with 15 bases separating them. CDR3 in DNA: TGTGCCAGCAGACCGGGCGGGACAGACACAGATACGCAGTATTTT. It codes for CASRPGGTDTDTQYF. The variable domain in full, completed from reference TRBV28 and TRBJ2-3, reads DVKVTQSSRYLVKRTGEKVFLECVQDMDHENMFWYRQDPGLGLRLIYFSYDVKMKEKGDIPEGYSVSREKKERFSLILESASTNQTSMYLCASRPGGTDTDTQYFGPGTRLTVL.

This clonotype was counted at least ten times. V is TRBV11-2 and J is TRBJ2-7, with a tentative D call TRBD1 (5 bases). V dropped 5 bases and J dropped 3 bases, with 14 bases sitting between them. Germline-derived CDR1 and CDR2 are SGHAT and FQNNGV. This CDR3 has 14 residues. The CDR3 protein is CASSPPGRDYEQYF. CDR3 nucleotides: TGTGCCAGCAGCCCCCCGGGCAGGGACTACGAGCAGTACTTC. The complete variable domain, with remaining parts taken from reference TRBV11-2 and TRBJ2-7, reads EAGVAQSPRYKIIEKRQSVAFWCNPISGHATLYWYQQILGQGPKLLIQFQNNGVVDDSQLPKDRFSAERLKGVDSTLKIQPAKLEDSAVYLCASSPPGRDYEQYFGPGTRLTVT.

This clonotype appeared many times. The rearrangement uses TRBV5-6 and TRBJ2-3; D is unclear. The CDR3 spans 16 residues. The V gene's germline CDR1 is SGHDT and CDR2 YYEEEE. The V gene lost 2 bases and the J gene lost 0 bases, with 13 bases spanning the gap. This CDR3 is CASSLGSWFSTDTQYF. The CDR3 DNA reads as TGTGCCAGCAGCTTAGGCTCGTGGTTTAGCACAGATACGCAGTATTTT. The full variable domain, completed using reference TRBV5-6 and TRBJ2-3, is DAGVTQSPTHLIKTRGQQVTLRCSPKSGHDTVSWYQQALGQGPQFIFQYYEEEERQRGNFPDRFSGHQFPNYSSELNVNALLLGDSALYLCASSLGSWFSTDTQYFGPGTRLTVL.

This clonotype was picked up many times. The chain recombines TRBV6-1 with TRBJ1-1; no clear D. V lost 4 bases and J 0 bases, leaving 9 bases between the germline ends. From germline, CDR1 is MNHNS and CDR2 SASEGT. The CDR3 consists of 14 residues. For the CDR3, the DNA is TGTGCCAGCAGTGTTCTTAGAATGAACACTGAAGCTTTCTTT. Protein: CASSVLRMNTEAFF.

A few counts support this clonotype. V gene TRBV7-6 combines with J gene TRBJ1-2, with D possibly matching TRBD1 (5 bases). Germline V lookup: CDR1 SGHVS, CDR2 FNYEAQ. CDR3 length equals 13 residues. Trimming shortened V by 1 base and J by 8 bases, and 11 bases separated the two germline ends. DNA for the CDR3: TGTGCCAGCAGCTTAGGGGGACCCAGGGGCTACACCTTC. Its protein is CASSLGGPRGYTF.

In its sample, this clonotype was seen a few times. The V call is TRBV28, the J call TRBJ2-1; TRBD2 matches at 14 bases. The germline CDR1 and CDR2 sequences are MDHEN and SYDVKM. CDR3 size: 17 residues. The V gene end was trimmed by 6 bases and the J gene end by 0 bases; junction bases not matched to a gene: 4. The CDR3 loop reads CASRGTSGSFSYNEQFF. The CDR3 DNA reads TGTGCCAGCAGAGGGACTAGCGGGAGTTTCTCCTACAATGAGCAGTTCTTC.

This chain connects TRBV4-2 to TRBJ2-1; 7 bases agree with TRBD1. The CDR3 length is 15 residues. The germline V gene encodes CDR1 LGHNA and CDR2 YNFKEQ. V trimming: 1 base; J trimming: 5 bases; junction bases outside the gene matches: 5. Here the CDR3 reads CASSQVATGNNEQFF. CDR3 in DNA: TGTGCCAGCAGCCAAGTGGCGACAGGGAACAATGAGCAGTTCTTC.

The CDR3 spells CASSSPKDSGRHEQFF. DNA for the CDR3: TGTGCCAGCAGTTCGCCTAAGGATAGCGGGAGGCATGAGCAGTTCTTC. The rearrangement links TRBV28 to TRBJ2-1; TRBD2 agrees at 10 bases. This CDR3 contains 16 residues. The germline gives CDR1 MDHEN, CDR2 SYDVKM. The V and J ends lost 4 bases and 8 bases, in that order; junction bases with no gene match: 11.

This chain links TRBV20-1 with TRBJ1-4; D uncertain. Germline CDR1 and CDR2: DFQATT and SNEGSKA (reference sequence). The CDR3 length is 12 residues. V lost 6 bases and J 4 bases, leaving 9 bases between the germline ends. The CDR3 protein is CSAQRDNEKLFF. The CDR3 DNA reads as TGCAGTGCCCAGCGGGATAATGAAAAACTGTTTTTT.

The chain is built from TRBV12-3 or TRBV12-4 and TRBJ1-5; 9 bases are a match to TRBD1. The V segment lost 4 bases and the J segment 3 bases; nucleotides outside the gene matches: 7. The CDR3 spans 16 residues. The CDR3 bases are TGTGCCAGCAGTTCCTTCGGGACAGGGCACAATCAGCCCCAGCATTTT. This encodes CASSSFGTGHNQPQHF.

This chain joins TRBV4-2 and TRBJ2-7; 8 bases are a match to TRBD2. CDR3 length equals 16 residues. Germline V CDR1 and CDR2: LGHNA, YNFKEQ. V dropped 0 bases and J dropped 4; count of bases not matched to a gene: 8. This CDR3 is CASSQDILAAVYEQYF. Here the CDR3 DNA reads TGTGCCAGCAGCCAAGATATACTAGCGGCAGTATACGAGCAGTACTTC.

This sequence joins TRBV28 and TRBJ1-3, with 8 positions matching TRBD1. V was clipped by 1 base and J by 3 bases; unmatched bases: 5. The CDR3 covers 16 residues. The V gene's germline CDR1 is MDHEN and CDR2 SYDVKM. CDR3 sequence reads: CASSLLTGAGGNTIYF. As DNA, the CDR3 is TGTGCCAGCAGTTTATTGACAGGGGCAGGTGGAAACACCATATATTTT.

The chain is built from TRBV28 and TRBJ2-1; no reliable D call. Trimming took off 5 bases at V and 5 bases at J, with 13 bases between the two ends. Germline V CDR1 and CDR2: MDHEN, SYDVKM. The CDR3 extends over 14 amino acids. CDR3 in amino acids: CASSGRSINNEQFF. The CDR3 DNA follows: TGTGCCAGCAGTGGCCGGTCCATTAACAATGAGCAGTTCTTC. Full variable domain (outside the CDR3, taken from reference TRBV28 and TRBJ2-1): DVKVTQSSRYLVKRTGEKVFLECVQDMDHENMFWYRQDPGLGLRLIYFSYDVKMKEKGDIPEGYSVSREKKERFSLILESASTNQTSMYLCASSGRSINNEQFFGPGTRLTVL.

In its sample, this clonotype was seen a few times. This chain links TRBV6-1 with TRBJ1-5; weak D call: TRBD1 (6 bases). The CDR3 loop spans 15 amino acids. Germline CDR1 reads MNHNS; CDR2 reads SASEGT. V lost 5 bases to trimming and J lost 3 bases, with 14 bases between them. The CDR3 reads CASSPRTAYNQPQHF. The DNA of the CDR3 is TGTGCCAGCAGTCCCCGGACAGCATACAATCAGCCCCAGCATTTT.

This clonotype was counted ten times or more. V is TRBV12-3 or TRBV12-4 and J is TRBJ2-7; D is undetermined. The V gene lost 5 bases and the J gene lost 5 bases, with 25 bases spanning the gap. The CDR3 covers 17 residues. In DNA form, the CDR3 reads TGTGCCAGCAGTAAGGGCCCTGGGCTACAAGGCCGTCACGAGCAGTACTTC. Protein: CASSKGPGLQGRHEQYF.